Here is one T cell receptor beta chain with its context. Per the authors' pipeline: Reference gene primer amplification in the assay estimated nucleated cell counts. The data were produced by immunoSEQ multiplex PCR, yet TCRdb's version contains in-frame clones alone and is incomplete. For V, J and clone size, that table is used; D and trimming come from the DNA. The sample includes approximately 40,000 clones, around nine tenths of them seen just once. The entry originates in a study of blood T cell repertoires in COVID-19. Study as a whole: Acute-phase and convalescent COVID-19 samples originated in the United States, Italy and Spain.

Per the germline V gene, CDR1 is SGHAT and CDR2 is FQNNGV. The CDR3 contains 12 residues. The V and J ends lost 1 base and 14 bases respectively, with 14 bases between them. Patients from Seattle were sampled longitudinally, starting during active infection. Sequencing was performed on peripheral blood. The genes are TRBV11-2 and TRBJ2-5; possibly TRBD2 for D (6 bases). The receptor comes from a man between 60 and 70 years old with COVID-19, enrolled during active disease. The CDR3 sequence is CASSLGGDSKYF. CDR3 in DNA: TGTGCCAGCAGCTTAGGAGGGGACTCCAAATACTTC.